This T cell receptor (beta chain) originates from a study of T cell changes during pregnancy in multiple sclerosis. Assay: immunoSEQ multiplex PCR; the TCRdb copy retains only in-frame clones and omits some. The sample has some 70,000 clones; roughly nine tenths are singletons. The CDR3 totals 15 residues. Looked up from germline, CDR1 is SGHRS and CDR2 is YFSETQ. The V segment lost 1 base and the J segment 1 base; nucleotides outside the gene matches: 3. This chain links TRBV5-1 with TRBJ1-1, with 8 positions matching TRBD1. The sample consisted of CD4+ T cells from peripheral blood mononuclear cells, taken in the third trimester of pregnancy. The receptor was isolated from a female donor in good health, enrolled as a control in a pregnancy study. The CDR3 sequence: CASSLTDRANTEAFF. The CDR3 DNA sequence: TGCGCCAGCAGCTTGACGGACAGGGCGAACACTGAAGCTTTCTTT.